The 21 T cell receptor beta chains listed next were all sequenced from one sample in a study of PD-L1 blockade in urothelial cancer. Clones were sequenced by immunoSEQ multiplex PCR, and TCRdb holds only the in-frame ones, with some missing. This table has approximately 39,000 clones, about 85% appearing once. The time point was: pretreatment peripheral blood. This material consisted of PBMCs, taken around atezolizumab (anti-PD-L1) treatment. Receptor source: a man aged 80 or over with urothelial cancer.

This chain connects TRBV7-8 to TRBJ2-3, with a possible D match to TRBD1 (5 bases). CDR1 and CDR2 (germline): SGHVS, FQNEAQ. The CDR3 loop spans 14 amino acids. Trimming shortened V by 1 base and J by 8 bases, and 13 bases separated the two germline ends. The CDR3 here is CASSLVEWGGTQYF. Written as DNA, the CDR3 is TGTGCCAGCAGCTTAGTCGAGTGGGGCGGTACGCAGTATTTT.

The chain is built from TRBV18 and TRBJ2-1, with TRBD2 identical over 13 bases. J gave up 6 bases and V 2 bases, and 4 bases lay outside the gene matches. The CDR3 consists of 16 residues. Germline CDR1 reads KGHSH; CDR2 reads LQKENI. The DNA for the CDR3 is TGTGCCAGCTCACCAAGGACTAGCGGGGGCCCCAATGAGCAGTTCTTC. Protein: CASSPRTSGGPNEQFF.

V gene TRBV15 combines with J gene TRBJ2-3; D possibly corresponds to TRBD1 (6 bases). Germline V lookup: CDR1 LNHNV, CDR2 YYDKDF (reference sequence). This CDR3 contains 12 residues. V lost 6 bases to trimming and J lost 5 bases, with 9 bases between them. The CDR3 nucleotides are TGTGCCACCAGGGGGGCCGGAGATACGCAGTATTTT. Translated: CATRGAGDTQYF. The full variable domain, completed using reference TRBV15 and TRBJ2-3, is DAMVIQNPRYQVTQFGKPVTLSCSQTLNHNVMYWYQQKSSQAPKLLFHYYDKDFNNEADTPDNFQSRRPNTSFCFLDIRSPGLGDTAMYLCATRGAGDTQYFGPGTRLTVL.

The chain has TRBV11-2 and TRBJ1-1; no reliable D call. V dropped 5 bases and J dropped 5 bases, with 12 bases sitting between them. The CDR3 loop spans 13 amino acids. Germline CDR1 is SGHAT and CDR2 is FQNNGV. This chain's CDR3 is CASSPRPGTEAFF. CDR3 in DNA: TGTGCCAGCAGCCCCAGACCCGGGACTGAAGCTTTCTTT.

CDR3 region: CASSVLAFVQGGYGYTF. The CDR3 DNA reads TGTGCCAGCAGCGTACTGGCCTTTGTGCAGGGAGGCTATGGCTACACCTTC. The V gene is TRBV9, the J gene TRBJ1-2, with a tentative D call TRBD1 (5 bases). The CDR3 is made up of 17 amino acids. Germline V gives CDR1 SGDLS, CDR2 YYNGEE. Trimming took off 1 base at V and 4 bases at J, with 20 bases between the two ends.

The rearrangement uses TRBV4-1 and TRBJ1-4; D not certain. The CDR3 covers 16 residues. CDR1 MGHRA and CDR2 YSYEKL come from the germline V gene. V lost 3 bases and J lost 4, with 15 bases in between. The CDR3 reads CASSHHSGSNNEKLFF. The CDR3 DNA sequence: TGCGCCAGCAGCCACCATTCCGGGTCCAATAATGAAAAACTGTTTTTT.

This chain uses TRBV6-5 with TRBJ1-2; 7 bases match TRBD1. This CDR3 is 15 amino acids long. Germline-derived CDR1 and CDR2 are MNHEY and SVGAGI. J gave up 8 bases and V 6 bases, and 15 bases lay outside the gene matches. CDR3 DNA sequence: TGTGCCAGCAGAGAGCAGGGCCGGGACAGAGGGGGCTACACCTTC. It translates to CASREQGRDRGGYTF.

The chain recombines TRBV25-1 with TRBJ1-2; a possible D gene is TRBD1 (6 bases). V dropped 5 bases and J dropped 4 bases, with 11 bases sitting between them. Germline CDR1 and CDR2: MGHDK and SYGVNS. This CDR3 comprises 13 residues. The CDR3 sequence: CASSRRGAYGYTF. The CDR3 DNA reads TGTGCCAGCAGTAGACGGGGGGCCTATGGCTACACCTTC.

The genes are TRBV11-3 and TRBJ1-1; 9 positions agree with TRBD1. CDR1 and CDR2 (germline): SGHNT, YENEEA. There are 15 residues in the CDR3. Trimming took 5 bases from V and 4 from J; bases not matched to a gene: 8. This CDR3 is CASSPRTGDSTEAFF. Here the CDR3 DNA reads TGTGCCAGCAGCCCGAGGACAGGGGACAGCACTGAAGCTTTCTTT.

V gene TRBV28 combines with J gene TRBJ1-2; 9 bases align to TRBD1. The germline V gene has CDR1 MDHEN and CDR2 SYDVKM. V gave up 5 bases and J gave up 3 bases; unmatched junction bases: 10. The CDR3 has 16 amino acids. CDR3 coding DNA: TGTGCCAGCAGTGAATTAACCGGGACAGGGCACTATGGCTACACCTTC. Translated: CASSELTGTGHYGYTF.

This chain joins TRBV27 and TRBJ1-3; 7 positions match TRBD1. CDR3 length: 14 amino acids. The J segment lost 2 bases and the V segment lost 2 bases, leaving 0 bases of the junction unmatched. Germline CDR1 reads MNHEY; CDR2 reads SMNVEV (reference sequence). This chain's CDR3 is CASSLRGPGNTIYF. The CDR3 coding sequence is TGTGCCAGCAGTTTAAGGGGGCCTGGAAACACCATATATTTT.

The genes are TRBV7-6 and TRBJ2-1; D unresolved. The V gene's germline CDR1 is SGHVS and CDR2 FNYEAQ. The CDR3 is 15 amino acids. V lost 5 bases to trimming and J lost 0 bases, with 11 bases between them. For the CDR3, the DNA is TGTGCCAGCAGCGCTCAGGTTGACTCCTACAATGAGCAGTTCTTC. It is translated as CASSAQVDSYNEQFF.

The rearrangement joins TRBV5-1 to TRBJ2-2, with 12 nucleotides matching TRBD2. This CDR3 comprises 16 residues. Trimming removed 5 bases from V and 7 bases from J; junction bases left unmatched: 9. Germline lookup yields CDR1 SGHRS and CDR2 YFSETQ. In nucleotides, the CDR3 is TGCGCCAGCAGTCAATCGACTAGCGGGAGTGTCGGGGAGCTGTTTTTT. Amino acids: CASSQSTSGSVGELFF.

The chain couples TRBV5-1 to TRBJ2-1, with 14 positions matching TRBD2. From germline, CDR1 is SGHRS and CDR2 YFSETQ. The V gene end was trimmed by 4 bases and the J gene end by 8 bases; junction bases not matched to a gene: 14. CDR3 size: 18 residues. CDR3 nucleotides: TGCGCCAGCAGCCCTGAGGTTCTGGGACTAGCGGGAGCCCATGAGCAGTTCTTC. Encoded protein: CASSPEVLGLAGAHEQFF.

This clone was counted between two and nine times. This chain links TRBV10-3 with TRBJ2-7, with 9 bases lining up with TRBD1. From germline, CDR1 is ENHRY and CDR2 SYGVKD. The junction had 6 bases not matched to a gene; V was cut back by 11 bases and J by 1 base. This CDR3 region has 13 residues. For the CDR3, the DNA is TGTGCCTTAAGACAGGGGGGTTCCTACGAGCAGTACTTC. It is translated as CALRQGGSYEQYF.

The genes are TRBV19 and TRBJ2-2; TRBD1 agrees at 8 bases. The junction had 10 bases not matched to a gene; V was cut back by 4 bases and J by 0 bases. CDR3 size: 18 residues. Germline V gene sequence: CDR1 LNHDA, CDR2 SQIVND (reference sequence). The CDR3 spells CASSTGQGLGANTGELFF. For the CDR3, the DNA is TGTGCCAGTAGTACCGGACAGGGATTGGGCGCGAACACCGGGGAGCTGTTTTTT.

The V gene is TRBV29-1, the J gene TRBJ1-2; no reliable D call. V shed 8 bases and J shed 5 bases, with 18 bases lying between them. This CDR3 comprises 13 residues. The germline V gene has CDR1 SQVTM and CDR2 ANQGSEA. Here the CDR3 reads CSPRPGVWYGYTF. The CDR3 DNA follows: TGCAGCCCCCGCCCCGGGGTATGGTATGGCTACACCTTC.

The CDR3 protein is CASRKGQGTTYEQYF. DNA for the CDR3: TGTGCCAGCAGAAAGGGACAGGGGACCACCTACGAGCAGTACTTC. V gene TRBV27 combines with J gene TRBJ2-7, with TRBD1 identical over 10 bases. V shed 6 bases, J shed 2 bases, and the junction held 7 bases outside the gene matches. The CDR3 contains 15 residues. The germline V gene has CDR1 MNHEY and CDR2 SMNVEV (reference sequence).

The rearrangement uses TRBV7-9 and TRBJ2-2; maybe TRBD2 (6 bases). The CDR3 sequence is 18 residues long. Trimming shortened V by 2 bases and J by 5 bases, and 21 bases separated the two germline ends. CDR1 SEHNR and CDR2 FQNEAQ come from the germline V gene (reference sequence). CDR3 in amino acids: CASSLNSLHPAGTGELFF. CDR3 sequence (DNA): TGTGCCAGCAGCTTAAATTCCCTCCACCCCGCGGGGACCGGGGAGCTGTTTTTT.

The chain combines TRBV9 with TRBJ2-3; D unresolved. Germline lookup yields CDR1 SGDLS and CDR2 YYNGEE. The CDR3 totals 12 residues. Trimming stripped 3 bases from V and 2 bases from J, with 4 bases between. In nucleotides, the CDR3 is TGTGCCAGCAGCGCCAACACAGATACGCAGTATTTT. It codes for CASSANTDTQYF.

The V call is TRBV5-6, the J call TRBJ2-7; D unclear. CDR3 size: 13 residues. Germline loops: CDR1 SGHDT, CDR2 YYEEEE. The V end was cut by 2 bases, the J end by 3 bases, with 9 bases between. CDR3 in amino acids: CASSLGVNYEQYF. The CDR3 DNA follows: TGTGCCAGCAGCTTAGGAGTTAACTACGAGCAGTACTTC.